A single T cell receptor beta chain is shown here with its context. V lost 1 base and J lost 5; bases outside the gene matches: 1. CDR1 and CDR2 (germline): SGHRS, YFSETQ. The CDR3 has 15 residues. Vbeta (60) and Jbeta (13) primers were used in the PCR. Clones were sequenced by immunoSEQ multiplex PCR, and TCRdb holds only the in-frame ones, with some missing. The sample shows 150,000 to 200,000 clones, about four fifths of them seen only once. These data are taken from a study of cytomegalovirus exposure and HLA in healthy donors. The clonotype originates from a woman aged 18-29 years in good health and CMV-seropositive. This chain joins TRBV5-1 and TRBJ1-6, with 9 bases identical to TRBD1. Sample: PBMCs. The DNA of the CDR3 is TGCGCCAGCAGCTTGTGGGACAGGGATAATTCACCCCTCCACTTT. Translation: CASSLWDRDNSPLHF.